The clone carrying this T cell receptor (beta chain) was picked up one time. The data belong to a study of shared clonotypes between healthy human individuals. The overall study: The donor pool was made up of a couple of women and a few men aged 18 to 49.

Across several immunoSEQ plates, the genomic DNA of each subset was split evenly. Assay: immunoSEQ multiplex PCR; the TCRdb copy retains only in-frame clones and omits some. The table has around 440,000 clones, 70% to 80% seen once; the top ten hold 12%. V lost 2 bases and J lost 0, with 7 bases in between. CDR3 length equals 14 residues. Germline loops: CDR1 MDHEN, CDR2 SYDVKM. The donors, all of them Caucasian adults, lived in Nashville, Tennessee. This sequence originates from a woman aged 35 to 49 in good health. Some clones in this sample may be carry-over from other donors' samples. The specimen was PBMCs. The chain has TRBV28 and TRBJ1-2; D is uncertain. CDR3 coding DNA: TGTGCCAGCAGTTTACCCCATGCTAACTATGGCTACACCTTC. This gives the protein CASSLPHANYGYTF.